This TCR beta chain appears in the sequencing data of a study of Ad26.COV2.S vaccination and SARS-CoV-2 variants. Notes on the study in general: Vaccine recipients showed a spike-specific TCR breadth that was higher than in placebo recipients.

Profiled with immunoSEQ multiplex PCR; TCRdb holds only in-frame clones, not every one. The data hold roughly 450,000 clones, with about nine tenths observed a single time. Treatment: around 19 received Ad26.COV2.S at low or high dose, single or two shots; several received placebo; per-sample allocation not given. At day 63 after the first vaccine or placebo injection, samples were drawn. Trimming shortened V by 2 bases and J by 0 bases, and 6 bases separated the two germline ends. The CDR3 is made up of 13 amino acids. Looked up from germline, CDR1 is SGHDT and CDR2 is YYEEEE. Points on this clone: Its antigen is undetermined.

The TCR was taken from a person aged 18-60 years who received the Ad26.COV2.S COVID-19 vaccine or a placebo. Sequences were derived from peripheral blood, sampled in a trial of Ad26.COV2.S vaccine versus placebo. The chain combines TRBV5-6 with TRBJ2-7, with D uncertain. The CDR3 bases are TGTGCCAGCAGCTTCTATAACTCCTACGAGCAGTACTTC. Its protein product is CASSFYNSYEQYF.